This record covers a single TCR beta chain. Its antigen is as yet unknown. The sample carries other DNA sequences with the same CDR3. The data originate from a study of graft-versus-host responses after intestinal transplantation. Clones were read by immunoSEQ multiplex PCR, and TCRdb kept only the in-frame ones, dropping some. Of 80,000 or so clones listed, 92% were seen once; the top ten hold approximately 0.73%. The CDR3 runs 13 residues. Germline CDR1 and CDR2: SGHDT and YYEEEE. Trimming removed 0 bases at V and 1 base at J, with 4 bases between. General study results and limits: Levels of circulating GvH clones at their peak were associated with early post-transplant HvG declines. There were GvH clones found in recipient marrow, and some of them appeared first in ileum or blood.

The rearrangement links TRBV5-6 to TRBJ1-1; D gene ambiguous. The input for sequencing was PBMCs, taken 98 days after intestinal transplantation. The clonotype originates from a human patient who received an intestinal transplant, so some T cells may come from the graft donor. The CDR3 nucleotides read TGTGCCAGCAGCTTGGGACGGAACACTGAAGCTTTCTTT. It encodes CASSLGRNTEAFF. The full variable domain, with the rest looked up from reference TRBV5-6 and TRBJ1-1, is DAGVTQSPTHLIKTRGQQVTLRCSPKSGHDTVSWYQQALGQGPQFIFQYYEEEERQRGNFPDRFSGHQFPNYSSELNVNALLLGDSALYLCASSLGRNTEAFFGQGTRLTVV.